The entry below describes one T cell receptor (beta chain). Time point specified: newly diagnosed GD, antithyroid drugs for less than 3 months. Researchers made the TCR library from RNA that was extracted from PBMCs. This sample is part of a study of regulatory T cells in long-lasting Graves disease. Arm-PCR with iRepertoire HTBI primers amplified the CDR3 regions for these TCR beta libraries. MiXCR, applied by TCRdb to the multiplex PCR reads, yields one record per CDR3 protein. This sample has over 400,000 distinct CDR3 sequences, with approximately 14% found just once. This same sample was also part of a study on T cells in Graves' hyperthyroidism and ophthalmopathy. As that study records: When the TCR CDR3 underwent first-round RT-PCR, the HTBI primer set was used.

Sequenced material: peripheral blood mononuclear cells (PBMCs), taken at new diagnosis, from a patient treated with antithyroid drugs. This clonotype was sampled from a woman aged 45-60 years with Graves disease.

The CDR3 is CASSVDGNQPQHF. The CDR3 DNA reads as TGTGCCAGCAGCGTAGACGGCAATCAGCCCCAGCATTTT. The chain uses TRBV9 and TRBJ1-5; D gene uncertain. In germline, CDR1 is SGDLS, CDR2 YYNGEE. CDR3 length: 13 residues. V was pared by 0 bases and J by 2 bases, with 3 bases between.